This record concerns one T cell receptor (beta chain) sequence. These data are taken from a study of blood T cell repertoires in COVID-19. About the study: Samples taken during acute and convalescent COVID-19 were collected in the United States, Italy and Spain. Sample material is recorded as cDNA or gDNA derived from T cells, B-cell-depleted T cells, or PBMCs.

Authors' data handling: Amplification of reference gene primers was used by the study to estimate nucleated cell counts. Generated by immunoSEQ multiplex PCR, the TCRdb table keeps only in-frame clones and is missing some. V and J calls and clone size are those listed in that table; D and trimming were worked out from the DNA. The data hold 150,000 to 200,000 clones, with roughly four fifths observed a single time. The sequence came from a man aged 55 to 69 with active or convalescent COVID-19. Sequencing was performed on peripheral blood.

The CDR3 is CASSDLPPQGAVKNIQYF. Here the CDR3 DNA reads TGTGCCAGCAGTGACTTACCCCCCCAGGGGGCAGTCAAAAACATTCAGTACTTC. The chain has TRBV6-1 and TRBJ2-4; TRBD1 matches at 8 bases. This CDR3 is 18 amino acids long. From germline, CDR1 is MNHNS and CDR2 SASEGT. The J segment lost 3 bases and the V segment lost 3 bases, leaving 13 bases of the junction unmatched.